This note documents a single TCR beta chain sequence. TCRdb keeps only in-frame clones here, not all; method: immunoSEQ multiplex PCR. This repertoire shows 110,000 to 150,000 clones, around 82% found once; its top ten account for roughly 4.5%. This entry comes from a study of blood T cell repertoires in COVID-19. Germline V gene lookup returns CDR1 SGDLS and CDR2 YYNGEE. The CDR3 runs 15 residues. Unmatched junction bases numbered 10, after V lost 3 bases and J lost 5 bases. The sample consisted of peripheral blood. The TCR was taken from a man aged 60-69 years with acute or convalescent COVID-19. This chain links TRBV9 with TRBJ1-2, with 7 nucleotides matching TRBD1. The CDR3 is CASSAPGQPPYGYTF. The CDR3 DNA is TGTGCCAGCAGCGCACCGGGACAGCCTCCTTATGGCTACACCTTC.